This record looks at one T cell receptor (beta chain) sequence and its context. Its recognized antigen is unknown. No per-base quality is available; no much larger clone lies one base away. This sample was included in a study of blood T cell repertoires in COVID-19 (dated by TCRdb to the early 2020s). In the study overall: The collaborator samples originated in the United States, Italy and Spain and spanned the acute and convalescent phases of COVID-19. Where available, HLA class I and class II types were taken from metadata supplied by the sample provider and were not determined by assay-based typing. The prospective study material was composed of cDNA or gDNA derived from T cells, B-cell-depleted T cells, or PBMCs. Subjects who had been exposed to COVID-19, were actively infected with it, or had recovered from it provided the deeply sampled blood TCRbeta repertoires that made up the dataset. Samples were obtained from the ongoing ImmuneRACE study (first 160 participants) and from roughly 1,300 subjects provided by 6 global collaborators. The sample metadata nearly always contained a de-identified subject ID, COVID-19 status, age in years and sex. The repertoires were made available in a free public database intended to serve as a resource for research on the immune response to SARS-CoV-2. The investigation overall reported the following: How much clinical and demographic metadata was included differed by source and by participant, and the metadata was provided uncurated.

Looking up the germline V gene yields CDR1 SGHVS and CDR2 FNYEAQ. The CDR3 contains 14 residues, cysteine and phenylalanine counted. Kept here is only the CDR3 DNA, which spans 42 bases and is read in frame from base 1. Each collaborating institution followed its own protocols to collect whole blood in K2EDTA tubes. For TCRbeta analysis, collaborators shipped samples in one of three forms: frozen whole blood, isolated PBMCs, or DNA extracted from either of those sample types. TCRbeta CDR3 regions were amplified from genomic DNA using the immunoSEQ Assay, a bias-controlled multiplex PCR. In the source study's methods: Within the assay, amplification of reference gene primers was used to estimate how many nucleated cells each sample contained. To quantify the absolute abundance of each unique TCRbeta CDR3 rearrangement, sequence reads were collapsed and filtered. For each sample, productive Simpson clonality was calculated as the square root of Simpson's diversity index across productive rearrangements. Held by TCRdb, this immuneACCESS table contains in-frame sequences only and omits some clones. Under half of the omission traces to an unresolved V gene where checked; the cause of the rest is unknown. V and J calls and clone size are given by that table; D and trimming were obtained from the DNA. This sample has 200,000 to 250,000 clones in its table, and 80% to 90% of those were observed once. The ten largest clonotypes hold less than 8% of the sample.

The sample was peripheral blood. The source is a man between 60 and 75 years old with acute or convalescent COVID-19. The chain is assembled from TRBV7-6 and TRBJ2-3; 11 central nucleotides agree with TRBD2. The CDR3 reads CAIVGLAGTDTQYF. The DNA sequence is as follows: TGTGCTATCGTGGGACTAGCGGGCACAGATACGCAGTATTTT.